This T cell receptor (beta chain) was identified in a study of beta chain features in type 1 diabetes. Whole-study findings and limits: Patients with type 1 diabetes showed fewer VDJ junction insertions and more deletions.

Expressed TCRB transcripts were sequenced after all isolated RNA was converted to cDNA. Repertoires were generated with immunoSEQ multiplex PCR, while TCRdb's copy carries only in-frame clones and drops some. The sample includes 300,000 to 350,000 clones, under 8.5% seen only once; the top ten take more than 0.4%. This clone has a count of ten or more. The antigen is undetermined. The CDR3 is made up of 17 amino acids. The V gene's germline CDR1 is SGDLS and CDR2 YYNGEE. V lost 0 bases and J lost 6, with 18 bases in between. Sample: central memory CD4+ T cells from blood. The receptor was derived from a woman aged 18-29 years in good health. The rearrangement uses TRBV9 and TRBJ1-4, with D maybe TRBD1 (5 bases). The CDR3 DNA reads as TGTGCCAGCAGCGTAGGTTACAGTCCTTTAGGGGATGAAAAACTGTTTTTT. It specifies CASSVGYSPLGDEKLFF.